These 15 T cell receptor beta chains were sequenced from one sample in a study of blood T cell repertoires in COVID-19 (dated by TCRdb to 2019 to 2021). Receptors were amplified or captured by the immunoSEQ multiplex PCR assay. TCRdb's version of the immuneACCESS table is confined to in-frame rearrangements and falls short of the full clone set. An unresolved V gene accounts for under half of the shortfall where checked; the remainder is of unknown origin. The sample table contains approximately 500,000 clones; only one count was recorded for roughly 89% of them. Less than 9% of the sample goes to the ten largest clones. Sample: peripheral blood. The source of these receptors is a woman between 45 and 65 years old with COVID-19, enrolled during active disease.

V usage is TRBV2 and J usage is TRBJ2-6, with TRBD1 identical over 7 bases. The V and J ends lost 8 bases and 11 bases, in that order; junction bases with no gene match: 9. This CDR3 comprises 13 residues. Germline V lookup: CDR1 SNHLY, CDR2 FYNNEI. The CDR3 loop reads CASGDRAGDVLTF. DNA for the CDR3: TGTGCCAGCGGAGACAGGGCGGGTGACGTCCTGACTTTC.

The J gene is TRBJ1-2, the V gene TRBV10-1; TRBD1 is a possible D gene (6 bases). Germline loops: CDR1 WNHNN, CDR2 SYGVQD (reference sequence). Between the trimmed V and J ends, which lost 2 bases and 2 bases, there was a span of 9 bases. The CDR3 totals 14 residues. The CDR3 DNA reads TGCGCCAGCAGTGAGACAGGGAGAAACTATGGCTACACCTTC. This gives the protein CASSETGRNYGYTF.

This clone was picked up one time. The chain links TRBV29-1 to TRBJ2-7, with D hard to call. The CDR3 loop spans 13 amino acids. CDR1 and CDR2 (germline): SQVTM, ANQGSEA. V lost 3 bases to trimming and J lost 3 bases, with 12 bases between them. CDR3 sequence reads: CSVEGRNVYEQYF. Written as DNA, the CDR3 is TGCAGCGTTGAGGGCAGGAACGTCTACGAGCAGTACTTC.

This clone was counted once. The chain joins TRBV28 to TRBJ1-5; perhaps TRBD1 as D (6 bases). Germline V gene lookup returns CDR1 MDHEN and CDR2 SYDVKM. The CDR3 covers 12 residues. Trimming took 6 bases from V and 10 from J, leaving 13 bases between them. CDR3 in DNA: TGTGCCAGCAGATCCCAGGGGTTACCCCAGCATTTT. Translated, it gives CASRSQGLPQHF.

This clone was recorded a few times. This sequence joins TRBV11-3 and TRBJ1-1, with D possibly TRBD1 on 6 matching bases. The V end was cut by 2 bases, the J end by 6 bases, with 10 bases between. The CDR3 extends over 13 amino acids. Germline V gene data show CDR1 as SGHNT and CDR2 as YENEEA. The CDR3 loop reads CASSLNRASEAFF. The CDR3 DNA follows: TGTGCCAGCAGCTTAAACAGGGCCTCTGAAGCTTTCTTT.

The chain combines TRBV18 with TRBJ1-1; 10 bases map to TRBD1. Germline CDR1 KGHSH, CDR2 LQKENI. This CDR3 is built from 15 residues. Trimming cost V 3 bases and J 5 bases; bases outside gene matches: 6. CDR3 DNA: TGTGCCAGCTCACCTAAGGGACAGGGGAGGACTGAAGCTTTCTTT. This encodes CASSPKGQGRTEAFF.

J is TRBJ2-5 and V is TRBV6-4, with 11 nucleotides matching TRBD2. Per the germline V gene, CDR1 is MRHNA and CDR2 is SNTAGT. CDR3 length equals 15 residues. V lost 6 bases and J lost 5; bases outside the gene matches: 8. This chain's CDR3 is CASSATSGGRETQYF. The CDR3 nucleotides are TGTGCCAGCAGCGCAACTAGCGGGGGACGGGAGACCCAGTACTTC.

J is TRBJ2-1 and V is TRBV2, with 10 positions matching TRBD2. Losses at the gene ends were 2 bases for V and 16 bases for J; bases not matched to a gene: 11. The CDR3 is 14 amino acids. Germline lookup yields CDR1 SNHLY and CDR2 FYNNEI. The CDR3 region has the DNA TGTGCCAGCAGTGAAAAGGGTGGGCTAGCGGGGGTATTCTTC. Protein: CASSEKGGLAGVFF.

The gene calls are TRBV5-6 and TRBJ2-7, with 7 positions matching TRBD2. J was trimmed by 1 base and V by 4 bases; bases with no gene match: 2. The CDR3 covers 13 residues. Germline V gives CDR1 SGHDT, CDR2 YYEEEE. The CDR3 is CASSRTSSYEQYF. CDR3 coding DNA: TGTGCCAGCAGCCGGACTAGTTCCTACGAGCAGTACTTC.

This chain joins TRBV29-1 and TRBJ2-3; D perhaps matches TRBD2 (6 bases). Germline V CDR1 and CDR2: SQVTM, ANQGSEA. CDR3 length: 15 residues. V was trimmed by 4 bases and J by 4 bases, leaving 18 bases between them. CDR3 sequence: CSVGTGPGVSDTQYF. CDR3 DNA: TGCAGCGTTGGGACCGGCCCGGGGGTGTCAGATACGCAGTATTTT.

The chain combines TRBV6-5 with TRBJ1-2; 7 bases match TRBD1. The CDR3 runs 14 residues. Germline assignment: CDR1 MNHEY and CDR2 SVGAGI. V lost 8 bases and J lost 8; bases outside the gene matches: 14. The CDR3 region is CASGEYRGFGGYTF. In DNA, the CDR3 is TGTGCCAGCGGGGAATACAGGGGATTTGGCGGCTACACCTTC.

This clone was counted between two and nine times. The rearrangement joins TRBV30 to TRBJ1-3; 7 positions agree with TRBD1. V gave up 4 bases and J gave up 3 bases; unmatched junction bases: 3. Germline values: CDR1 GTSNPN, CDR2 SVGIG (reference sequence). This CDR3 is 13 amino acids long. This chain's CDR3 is CAWTRDSGNTIYF. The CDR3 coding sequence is TGTGCCTGGACCAGGGACAGTGGAAACACCATATATTTT.

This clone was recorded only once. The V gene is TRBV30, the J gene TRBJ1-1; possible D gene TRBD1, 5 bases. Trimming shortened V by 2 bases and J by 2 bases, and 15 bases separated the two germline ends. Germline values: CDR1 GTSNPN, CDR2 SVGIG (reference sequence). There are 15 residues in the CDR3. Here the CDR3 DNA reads TGTGCCTGGAGTAACTTGGGACTCCTCAACACTGAAGCTTTCTTT. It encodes CAWSNLGLLNTEAFF.

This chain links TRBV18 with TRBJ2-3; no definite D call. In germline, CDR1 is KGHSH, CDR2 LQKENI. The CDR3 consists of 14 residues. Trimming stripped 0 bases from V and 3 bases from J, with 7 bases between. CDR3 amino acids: CASSPPQNTDTQYF. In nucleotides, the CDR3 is TGTGCCAGCTCACCACCACAGAATACAGATACGCAGTATTTT.

The CDR3, as DNA: TGTGCCTGGAGTGTTACGGGAAAAATTTCACCCCTCCACTTT. It codes for CAWSVTGKISPLHF. The chain employs TRBV30 and TRBJ1-6; D unresolved. The CDR3 is 14 amino acids. Germline loops: CDR1 GTSNPN, CDR2 SVGIG (reference sequence). The ends were cut back, 0 bases at V and 9 bases at J, with 12 bases in the middle.